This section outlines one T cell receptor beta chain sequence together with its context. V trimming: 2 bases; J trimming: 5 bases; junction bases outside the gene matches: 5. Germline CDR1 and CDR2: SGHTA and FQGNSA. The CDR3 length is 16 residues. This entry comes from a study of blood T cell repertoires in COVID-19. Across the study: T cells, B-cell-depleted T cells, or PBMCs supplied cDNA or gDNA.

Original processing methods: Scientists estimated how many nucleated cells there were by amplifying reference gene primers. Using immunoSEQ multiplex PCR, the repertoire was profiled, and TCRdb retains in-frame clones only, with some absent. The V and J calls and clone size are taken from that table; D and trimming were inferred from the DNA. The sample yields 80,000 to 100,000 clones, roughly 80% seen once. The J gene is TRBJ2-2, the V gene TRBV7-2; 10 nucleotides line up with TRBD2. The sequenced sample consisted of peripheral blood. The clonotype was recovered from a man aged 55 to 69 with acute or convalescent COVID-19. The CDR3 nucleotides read TGTGCCAGCAGCTTATTCCCTAGCGGGGGAACCGGGGAGCTGTTTTTT. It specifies CASSLFPSGGTGELFF.